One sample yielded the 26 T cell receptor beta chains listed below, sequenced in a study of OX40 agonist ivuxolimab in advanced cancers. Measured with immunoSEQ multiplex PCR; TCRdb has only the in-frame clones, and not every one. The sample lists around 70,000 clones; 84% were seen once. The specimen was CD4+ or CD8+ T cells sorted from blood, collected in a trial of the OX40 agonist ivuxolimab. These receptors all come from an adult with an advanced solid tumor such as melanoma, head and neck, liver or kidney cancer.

DNA of the CDR3: TGTGCCAGCCCCCCGTTTCAGGGAGCCCACGAGCAGTACTTC. The encoded protein is CASPPFQGAHEQYF. The chain uses TRBV5-4 and TRBJ2-7; D possibly uses TRBD1 or TRBD2 (5 bases each). Trimming stripped 7 bases from V and 5 bases from J, with 19 bases between. CDR1 is SGHNT, CDR2 YYREEE, per germline (reference sequence). The CDR3 has 14 amino acids.

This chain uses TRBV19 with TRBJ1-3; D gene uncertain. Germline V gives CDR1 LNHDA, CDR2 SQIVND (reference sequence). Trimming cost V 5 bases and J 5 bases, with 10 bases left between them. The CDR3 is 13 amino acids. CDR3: CASSPGWRNTIYF. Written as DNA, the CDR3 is TGTGCCAGTAGTCCAGGTTGGAGAAACACCATATATTTT.

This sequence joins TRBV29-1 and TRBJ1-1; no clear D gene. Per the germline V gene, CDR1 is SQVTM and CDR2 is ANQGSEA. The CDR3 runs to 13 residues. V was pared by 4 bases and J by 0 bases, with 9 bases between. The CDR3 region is CSVGGRMNTEAFF. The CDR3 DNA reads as TGCAGCGTTGGCGGCAGGATGAACACTGAAGCTTTCTTT.

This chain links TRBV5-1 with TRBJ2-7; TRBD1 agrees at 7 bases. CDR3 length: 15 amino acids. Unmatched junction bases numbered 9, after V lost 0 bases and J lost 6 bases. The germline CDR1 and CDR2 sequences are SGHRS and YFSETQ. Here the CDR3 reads CASSLEQGIWGEQYF. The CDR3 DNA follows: TGCGCCAGCAGCTTGGAACAGGGGATTTGGGGCGAGCAGTACTTC.

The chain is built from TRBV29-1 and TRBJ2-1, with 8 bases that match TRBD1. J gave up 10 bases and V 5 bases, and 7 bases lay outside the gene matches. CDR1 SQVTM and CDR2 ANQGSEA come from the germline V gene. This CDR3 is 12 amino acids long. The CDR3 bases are TGCAGCGTTAACAGGGGGTTGGACGAGCAGTTCTTC. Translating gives CSVNRGLDEQFF.

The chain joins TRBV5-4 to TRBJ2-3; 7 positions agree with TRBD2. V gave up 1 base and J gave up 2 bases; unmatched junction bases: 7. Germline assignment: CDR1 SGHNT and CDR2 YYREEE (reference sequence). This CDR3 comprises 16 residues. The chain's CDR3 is CASSLQPSGPTDTQYF. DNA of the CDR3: TGTGCCAGCAGCTTGCAGCCTAGCGGCCCCACAGATACGCAGTATTTT.

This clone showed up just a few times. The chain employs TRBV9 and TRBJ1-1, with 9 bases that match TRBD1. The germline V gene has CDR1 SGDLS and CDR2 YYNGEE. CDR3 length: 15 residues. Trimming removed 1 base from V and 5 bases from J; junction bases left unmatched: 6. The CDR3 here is CASSVTDRGETEAFF. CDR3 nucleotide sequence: TGTGCCAGCAGCGTAACGGACAGGGGCGAGACTGAAGCTTTCTTT.

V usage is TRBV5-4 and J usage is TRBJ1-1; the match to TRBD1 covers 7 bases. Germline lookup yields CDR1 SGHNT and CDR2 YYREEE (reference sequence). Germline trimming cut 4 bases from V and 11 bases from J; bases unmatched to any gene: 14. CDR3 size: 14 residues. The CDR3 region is CASSTGQTSSGAFF. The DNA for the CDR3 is TGTGCCAGCAGCACGGGACAGACTAGCTCAGGGGCTTTCTTT. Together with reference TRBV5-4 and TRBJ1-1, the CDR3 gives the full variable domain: ETGVTQSPTHLIKTRGQQVTLRCSSQSGHNTVSWYQQALGQGPQFIFQYYREEENGRGNFPPRFSGLQFPNYSSELNVNALELDDSALYLCASSTGQTSSGAFFGQGTRLTVV.

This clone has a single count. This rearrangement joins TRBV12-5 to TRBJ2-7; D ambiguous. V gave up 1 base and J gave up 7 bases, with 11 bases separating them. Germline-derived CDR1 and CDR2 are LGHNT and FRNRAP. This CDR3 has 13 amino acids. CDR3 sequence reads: CASGLDPGREQYF. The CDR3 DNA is TGTGCTAGTGGTTTGGACCCTGGTAGGGAGCAGTACTTC.

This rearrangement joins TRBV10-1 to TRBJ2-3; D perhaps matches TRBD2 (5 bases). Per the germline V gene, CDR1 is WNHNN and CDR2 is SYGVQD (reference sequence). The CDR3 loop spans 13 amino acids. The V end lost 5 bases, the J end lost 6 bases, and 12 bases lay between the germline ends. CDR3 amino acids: CASSSPSMDTQYF. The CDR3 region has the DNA TGCGCCAGCAGTTCGCCTAGCATGGATACGCAGTATTTT.

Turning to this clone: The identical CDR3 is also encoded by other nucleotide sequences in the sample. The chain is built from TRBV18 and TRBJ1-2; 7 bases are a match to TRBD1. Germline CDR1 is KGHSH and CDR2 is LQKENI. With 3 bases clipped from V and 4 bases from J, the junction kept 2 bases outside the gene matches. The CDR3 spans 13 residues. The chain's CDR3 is CASSPDRSYGYTF. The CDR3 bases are TGTGCCAGCTCACCGGACAGGTCCTATGGCTACACCTTC. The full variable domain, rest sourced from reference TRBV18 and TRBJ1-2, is NAGVMQNPRHLVRRRGQEARLRCSPMKGHSHVYWYRQLPEEGLKFMVYLQKENIIDESGMPKERFSAEFPKEGPSILRIQQVVRGDSAAYFCASSPDRSYGYTFGSGTRLTVV.

The CDR3 DNA reads as TGTGCCAGCAGTTACGGACGGAATTCACCCCTCCACTTT. Protein sequence: CASSYGRNSPLHF. The chain carries TRBV6-5 and TRBJ1-6; D ambiguous. V was pared by 2 bases and J by 7 bases, with 6 bases between. This CDR3 region has 13 residues. Germline-derived CDR1 and CDR2 are MNHEY and SVGAGI.

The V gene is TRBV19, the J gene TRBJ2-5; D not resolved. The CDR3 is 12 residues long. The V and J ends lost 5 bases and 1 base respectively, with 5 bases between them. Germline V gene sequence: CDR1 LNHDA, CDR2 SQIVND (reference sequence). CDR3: CASSLGQETQYF. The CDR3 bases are TGTGCCAGTAGTCTAGGCCAAGAGACCCAGTACTTC.

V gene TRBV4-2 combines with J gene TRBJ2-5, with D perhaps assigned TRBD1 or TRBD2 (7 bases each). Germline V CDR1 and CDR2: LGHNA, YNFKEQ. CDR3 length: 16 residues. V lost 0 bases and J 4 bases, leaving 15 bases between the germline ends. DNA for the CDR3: TGTGCCAGCAGCCAAGATCGGGCCAGGGGGGGAGAGACCCAGTACTTC. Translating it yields CASSQDRARGGETQYF.

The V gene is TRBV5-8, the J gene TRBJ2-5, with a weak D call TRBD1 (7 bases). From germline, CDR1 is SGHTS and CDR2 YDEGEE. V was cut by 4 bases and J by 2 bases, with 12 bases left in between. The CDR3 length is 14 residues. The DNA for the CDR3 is TGTGCCAGCAGCCGGGGGACAGCGCAAGAGACCCAGTACTTC. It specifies CASSRGTAQETQYF.

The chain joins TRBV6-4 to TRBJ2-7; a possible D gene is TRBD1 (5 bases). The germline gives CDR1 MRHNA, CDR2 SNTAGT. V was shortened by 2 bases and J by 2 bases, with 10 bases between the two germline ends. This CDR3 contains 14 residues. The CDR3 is CASSDLRVPYEQYF. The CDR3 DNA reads TGTGCCAGCAGTGACCTCAGGGTCCCCTACGAGCAGTACTTC.

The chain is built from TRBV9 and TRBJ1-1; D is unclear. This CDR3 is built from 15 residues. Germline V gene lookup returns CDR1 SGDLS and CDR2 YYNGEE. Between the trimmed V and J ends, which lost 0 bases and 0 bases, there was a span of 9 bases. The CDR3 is CASSVDARLNTEAFF. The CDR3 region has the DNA TGTGCCAGCAGCGTAGATGCCAGGCTGAACACTGAAGCTTTCTTT.

CDR3 amino acids: CASSEGSAGLNEQFF. The CDR3 DNA follows: TGTGCCAGCAGTGAAGGTAGTGCAGGGTTGAATGAGCAGTTCTTC. This chain links TRBV6-1 with TRBJ2-1; tentatively, D is TRBD1 (5 bases). The V gene lost 1 base and the J gene lost 7 bases, with 14 bases spanning the gap. Germline CDR1 reads MNHNS; CDR2 reads SASEGT. This CDR3 is built from 15 residues.

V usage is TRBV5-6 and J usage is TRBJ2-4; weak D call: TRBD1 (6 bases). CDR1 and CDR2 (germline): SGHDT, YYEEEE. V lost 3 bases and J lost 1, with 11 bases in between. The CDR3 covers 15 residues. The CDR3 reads CASSWGRGAKNIQYF. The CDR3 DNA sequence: TGTGCCAGCAGCTGGGGTAGGGGGGCCAAAAACATTCAGTACTTC.

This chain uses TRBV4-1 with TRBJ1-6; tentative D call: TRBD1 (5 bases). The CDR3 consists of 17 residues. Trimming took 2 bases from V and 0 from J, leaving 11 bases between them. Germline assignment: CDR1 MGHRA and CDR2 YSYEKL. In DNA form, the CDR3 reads TGCGCCAGCAGCCAAATTCAGGGAAGCTCCTATAATTCACCCCTCCACTTT. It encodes CASSQIQGSSYNSPLHF.

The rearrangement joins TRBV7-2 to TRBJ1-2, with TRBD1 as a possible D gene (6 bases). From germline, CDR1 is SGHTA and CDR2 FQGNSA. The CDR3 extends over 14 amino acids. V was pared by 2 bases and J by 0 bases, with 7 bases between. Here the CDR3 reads CASSLNRANYGYTF. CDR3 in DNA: TGTGCCAGCAGCTTAAACAGGGCTAACTATGGCTACACCTTC.

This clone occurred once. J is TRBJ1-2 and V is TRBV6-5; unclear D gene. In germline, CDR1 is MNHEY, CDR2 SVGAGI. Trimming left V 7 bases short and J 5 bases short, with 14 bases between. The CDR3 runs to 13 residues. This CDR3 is CASTPRWGYGYTF. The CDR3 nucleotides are TGTGCCAGCACCCCTCGATGGGGATATGGCTACACCTTC.

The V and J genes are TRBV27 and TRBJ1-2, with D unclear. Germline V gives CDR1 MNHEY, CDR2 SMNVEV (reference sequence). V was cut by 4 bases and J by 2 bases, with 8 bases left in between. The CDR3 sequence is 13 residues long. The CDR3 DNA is TGTGCCAGCAGTTCCTACCCGAACTATGGCTACACCTTC. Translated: CASSSYPNYGYTF.

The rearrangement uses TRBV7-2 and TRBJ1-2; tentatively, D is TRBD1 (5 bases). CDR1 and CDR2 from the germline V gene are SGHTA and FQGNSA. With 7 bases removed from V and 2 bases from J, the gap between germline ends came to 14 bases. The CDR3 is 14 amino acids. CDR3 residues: CASTPQGSNYGYTF. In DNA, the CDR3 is TGTGCCAGCACCCCGCAGGGATCAAACTATGGCTACACCTTC.

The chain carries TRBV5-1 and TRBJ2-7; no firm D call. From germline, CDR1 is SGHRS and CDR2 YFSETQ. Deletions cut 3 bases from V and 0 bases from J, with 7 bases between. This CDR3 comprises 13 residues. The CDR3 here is CASSSDNSYEQYF. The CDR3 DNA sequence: TGCGCCAGCAGCTCAGACAACTCCTACGAGCAGTACTTC.

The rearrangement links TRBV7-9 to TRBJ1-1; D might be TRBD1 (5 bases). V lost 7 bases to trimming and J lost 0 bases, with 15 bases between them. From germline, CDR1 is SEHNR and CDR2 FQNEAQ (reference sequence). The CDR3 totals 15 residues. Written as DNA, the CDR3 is TGTGCCAGCATCGCGACCGGGACGGTGAACACTGAAGCTTTCTTT. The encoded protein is CASIATGTVNTEAFF.